One and the same sample provided the 26 T cell receptor beta chains below, sequenced in a study of CD8 T cells in ankylosing spondylitis. Study-level results: Ankylosing spondylitis blood appeared to be characterized by a TCR beta motif of about eight highly homologous variants.

Their recognized antigens are unknown. TCRdb used MiXCR to reprocess the 5' RACE reads, holding one entry per CDR3 protein. The data hold 250,000 to 350,000 distinct CDR3 sequences, with around 7.6% observed a single time. The sequencing sample was made of blood, either unsorted or a sorted T cell fraction (not recorded which). The source is a male donor with ankylosing spondylitis.

This clonotype was detected ten times or more. V and J are TRBV7-2 and TRBJ1-5; D gene unclear. The CDR3 is 13 amino acids. Germline values: CDR1 SGHTA, CDR2 FQGNSA. Deletions cut 1 base from V and 5 bases from J, with 6 bases between. The CDR3 bases are TGTGCCAGCAGCTTAGTAGGTGATCAGCCCCAGCATTTT. It codes for CASSLVGDQPQHF.

Many counts were recorded for this clonotype. This sequence joins TRBV11-2 and TRBJ1-2, with a tentative D call TRBD1 (5 bases). CDR1 and CDR2 from the germline V gene are SGHAT and FQNNGV. Between the trimmed V and J ends, which lost 5 bases and 4 bases, there was a span of 17 bases. The CDR3 is made up of 15 amino acids. DNA for the CDR3: TGTGCCAGCAGCAACCGGGACGGAGGATTCTATGGCTACACCTTC. Translation: CASSNRDGGFYGYTF.

The chain employs TRBV7-2 and TRBJ2-1; D is perhaps TRBD2 (5 bases). Germline assignment: CDR1 SGHTA and CDR2 FQGNSA. CDR3 length equals 12 residues. The V gene lost 1 base and the J gene lost 15 bases, with 13 bases spanning the gap. This CDR3 reads CASSLEASRRFF. In DNA, the CDR3 is TGTGCCAGCAGCTTAGAGGCTAGCAGGCGGTTCTTC. The full variable domain, rest sourced from reference TRBV7-2 and TRBJ2-1, is GAGVSQSPSNKVTEKGKDVELRCDPISGHTALYWYRQSLGQGLEFLIYFQGNSAPDKSGLPSDRFSAERTGGSVSTLTIQRTQQEDSAVYLCASSLEASRRFFGPGTRLTVL.

CDR3 protein: CASSLVFQDKAFF. The DNA for the CDR3 is TGCGCCAGCAGCTTGGTTTTTCAGGACAAAGCTTTCTTT. The chain recombines TRBV5-1 with TRBJ1-1, with D perhaps matching TRBD1 (5 bases). The ends were cut back, 0 bases at V and 9 bases at J, with 12 bases in the middle. Germline V CDR1 and CDR2: SGHRS, YFSETQ. The CDR3 is 13 residues long.

Ten or more counts support this clonotype. The chain combines TRBV12-3 or TRBV12-4 with TRBJ2-2, with 9 bases aligning to TRBD2. Trimming cost V 2 bases and J 7 bases; bases outside gene matches: 11. This CDR3 comprises 17 residues. The CDR3 reads CASSLSGGRAQIGELFF. In nucleotides, the CDR3 is TGTGCCAGCAGTTTATCTGGCGGGAGGGCCCAGATCGGGGAGCTGTTTTTT.

This clonotype was seen repeatedly, ten times or more. The V and J genes are TRBV29-1 and TRBJ2-7; D may be TRBD2 (6 bases). CDR3 size: 13 residues. V was trimmed by 4 bases and J by 3 bases, leaving 13 bases between them. CDR1 is SQVTM, CDR2 ANQGSEA, per germline. In nucleotides, the CDR3 is TGCAGCGTTGCCGAACTAGCTGACTACGAGCAGTACTTC. It encodes CSVAELADYEQYF.

The chain couples TRBV9 to TRBJ2-2; D may be TRBD2 (5 bases). CDR1 and CDR2 from the germline V gene are SGDLS and YYNGEE. The length of the CDR3 is 15 residues. V was shortened by 0 bases and J by 3 bases, with 9 bases between the two germline ends. The CDR3 here is CASSVEVSDTGELFF. The CDR3 DNA sequence: TGTGCCAGCAGCGTAGAGGTTAGCGACACCGGGGAGCTGTTTTTT.

This clonotype was recorded many times. The chain employs TRBV3-1 and TRBJ2-3; 8 positions agree with TRBD2. Looked up from germline, CDR1 is LGHDT and CDR2 is YNNKEL (reference sequence). The CDR3 spans 16 residues. V lost 1 base to trimming and J lost 2 bases; unmatched junction nucleotides: 5. The chain's CDR3 is CASSQGLAGVTDTQYF. CDR3 nucleotide sequence: TGTGCCAGCAGCCAAGGGCTAGCGGGCGTCACAGATACGCAGTATTTT.

This clonotype was found a few times. The CDR3 here is CASSGLDSSVNEQFF. The CDR3 DNA is TGTGCCAGCAGCGGACTTGATTCATCCGTCAATGAGCAGTTCTTC. The chain is built from TRBV9 and TRBJ2-1; D is unresolved. The CDR3 contains 15 residues. V was pared by 3 bases and J by 6 bases, with 16 bases between. The germline V gene has CDR1 SGDLS and CDR2 YYNGEE.

A few counts support this clonotype. This rearrangement joins TRBV6-1 to TRBJ2-7; D gene ambiguous. The CDR3 sequence is 15 residues long. V dropped 1 base and J dropped 3 bases, with 13 bases sitting between them. The germline V gene encodes CDR1 MNHNS and CDR2 SASEGT. This CDR3 is CASSEGETVLYEQYF. The CDR3, as DNA: TGTGCCAGCAGTGAAGGTGAGACGGTCCTCTACGAGCAGTACTTC.

The chain employs TRBV3-1 and TRBJ2-7; possible D gene TRBD2, 5 bases. The CDR3 runs 14 residues. The germline V and J ends were trimmed by 1 base and 3 bases, with 10 bases remaining between them. Looked up from germline, CDR1 is LGHDT and CDR2 is YNNKEL (reference sequence). The CDR3 is CASSQVRTVYEQYF. As DNA, the CDR3 is TGTGCCAGCAGCCAAGTCCGGACTGTCTACGAGCAGTACTTC.

The V call is TRBV5-1, the J call TRBJ2-1; no clear D. Germline loops: CDR1 SGHRS, CDR2 YFSETQ. The CDR3 covers 16 residues. Trimming took off 3 bases at V and 4 bases at J, with 17 bases between the two ends. This CDR3 reads CASSSTTGFSYNEQFF. In nucleotides, the CDR3 is TGCGCCAGCAGCTCAACGACTGGATTTTCATACAATGAGCAGTTCTTC.

The V gene is TRBV11-1, the J gene TRBJ1-5, with D unresolved. This CDR3 region has 13 residues. The germline CDR1 and CDR2 sequences are SGHAT and FQDESV (reference sequence). The V end was cut by 0 bases, the J end by 4 bases, with 4 bases between. The CDR3: CASSLAVNQPQHF. CDR3 sequence (DNA): TGTGCCAGCAGCTTAGCAGTAAATCAGCCCCAGCATTTT. Supplemented by reference TRBV11-1 and TRBJ1-5, the full variable domain reads EAEVAQSPRYKITEKSQAVAFWCDPISGHATLYWYRQILGQGPELLVQFQDESVVDDSQLPKDRFSAERLKGVDSTLKIQPAELGDSAMYLCASSLAVNQPQHFGDGTRLSIL.

This clonotype has a count of ten or more. V usage is TRBV11-2 and J usage is TRBJ2-2, with a possible D match to TRBD1 (6 bases). The CDR3 covers 16 residues. Trimming pared 2 bases from V and 1 base from J, leaving 11 bases between. Germline V CDR1 and CDR2: SGHAT, FQNNGV. CDR3 in DNA: TGTGCCAGCAGCTTAATGGGCAGGGGGAACACCGGGGAGCTGTTTTTT. As protein: CASSLMGRGNTGELFF.

This clonotype has just a few counts. The junction departs from germline at one end; a sequencing error may be responsible. The V gene is TRBV5-1, the J gene TRBJ2-3, with D unresolved. From germline, CDR1 is SGHRS and CDR2 YFSETQ. The CDR3 loop spans 14 amino acids. The CDR3 coding sequence is TGCGCCAGCAGCTTGGATGGCAGCAGAGATACGCAGTATTTT. Protein sequence: CASSLDGSRDTQYF.

This clonotype was counted at least ten times. The genes are TRBV28 and TRBJ2-1; D unclear. V was clipped by 5 bases and J by 2 bases, with 7 bases between them. CDR1 and CDR2 (germline): MDHEN, SYDVKM. The CDR3 sequence is 13 residues long. The CDR3 nucleotides are TGTGCCAGCAGTCTCACTACCTACAATGAGCAGTTCTTC. It specifies CASSLTTYNEQFF.

This clonotype was seen a handful of times. The J gene is TRBJ2-5, the V gene TRBV7-6, with D unclear. The CDR3 length is 14 residues. In germline, CDR1 is SGHVS, CDR2 FNYEAQ. Between the trimmed V and J ends, which lost 0 bases and 7 bases, there was a span of 12 bases. This chain's CDR3 is CASSLASPPATQYF. The CDR3 coding sequence is TGTGCCAGCAGCTTAGCTAGTCCCCCCGCGACCCAGTACTTC. Supplemented by reference TRBV7-6 and TRBJ2-5, the full variable domain reads GAGVSQSPRYKVTKRGQDVALRCDPISGHVSLYWYRQALGQGPEFLTYFNYEAQQDKSGLPNDRFSAERPEGSISTLTIQRTEQRDSAMYRCASSLASPPATQYFGPGTRLLVL.

This clonotype has a handful of counts. The genes are TRBV10-3 and TRBJ2-5; no reliable D call. V was cut by 0 bases and J by 4 bases, with 9 bases left in between. Germline CDR1 ENHRY, CDR2 SYGVKD. CDR3 size: 14 residues. The DNA for the CDR3 is TGTGCCATCAGTGAGTCTTTTGGCCGAGAGACCCAGTACTTC. It yields the protein CAISESFGRETQYF.

This clonotype was seen a handful of times. The chain combines TRBV21-1 with TRBJ2-3; whether TRBD2, the table's D call, matches the DNA was not checked. TRBV21-1 is termed a pseudogene. The CDR3 loop spans 16 amino acids. This CDR3 is CASSKGSSGSTDTQYF. The CDR3 DNA reads as TGTGCCAGCAGCAAAGGATCTAGCGGTAGCACAGATACGCAGTATTTT.

This clonotype was recorded at least ten times. The J gene is TRBJ2-7, the V gene TRBV28; D is ambiguous. The germline CDR1 and CDR2 sequences are MDHEN and SYDVKM. This CDR3 is 14 amino acids long. V was pared by 4 bases and J by 0 bases, with 10 bases between. DNA for the CDR3: TGTGCCAGCAGTTCATGGTCCAGCTCCTACGAGCAGTACTTC. Encoded protein: CASSSWSSSYEQYF. Full variable domain (outside the CDR3, taken from reference TRBV28 and TRBJ2-7): DVKVTQSSRYLVKRTGEKVFLECVQDMDHENMFWYRQDPGLGLRLIYFSYDVKMKEKGDIPEGYSVSREKKERFSLILESASTNQTSMYLCASSSWSSSYEQYFGPGTRLTVT.

This clonotype appeared many times. The CDR3 region is CASSRNVGVSNTEAFF. CDR3 in DNA: TGCGCCAGCAGCCGTAACGTGGGGGTTTCGAACACTGAAGCTTTCTTT. V is TRBV5-1 and J is TRBJ1-1; D perhaps matches TRBD1 (5 bases). CDR3 size: 16 residues. Trimming left V 4 bases short and J 1 base short, with 17 bases between. Per the germline V gene, CDR1 is SGHRS and CDR2 is YFSETQ.

This clonotype was seen only a few times. V usage is TRBV2 and J usage is TRBJ2-1; the match to TRBD2 covers 9 bases. This CDR3 comprises 14 residues. In germline, CDR1 is SNHLY, CDR2 FYNNEI. With V trimmed by 2 bases and J by 14 bases, 10 bases remained unmatched. The CDR3 sequence: CASSETSGWGEKFF. The CDR3 DNA sequence: TGTGCCAGCAGTGAAACTAGCGGGTGGGGGGAAAAGTTCTTC.

This clonotype showed up just a few times. The chain links TRBV20-1 to TRBJ2-1; the match to TRBD2 covers 10 bases. This CDR3 has 17 residues. The ends lost 0 bases at V and 5 bases at J; junction bases unmatched: 10. Germline CDR1 is DFQATT and CDR2 is SNEGSKA (reference sequence). DNA of the CDR3: TGCAGTGCTAGAGATCCCTGGACTAGCGGACAACACAATGAGCAGTTCTTC. Its translation: CSARDPWTSGQHNEQFF.

V gene TRBV28 combines with J gene TRBJ1-2; TRBD1 might be the D (6 bases). The V gene's germline CDR1 is MDHEN and CDR2 SYDVKM. The V end was cut by 10 bases, the J end by 7 bases, with 19 bases between. The CDR3 consists of 13 residues. This chain's CDR3 is CATEGGVRGGYTF. The DNA for the CDR3 is TGTGCCACCGAGGGGGGTGTTCGGGGTGGCTACACCTTC.

The V and J genes are TRBV11-3 and TRBJ2-1; possibly TRBD1 or TRBD2 for D (5 bases each). This CDR3 has 15 residues. Germline lookup yields CDR1 SGHNT and CDR2 YENEEA. The V end was cut by 2 bases, the J end by 4 bases, with 12 bases between. The CDR3 DNA follows: TGTGCCAGCAGCTTATTCGGGGACGGTTACAATGAGCAGTTCTTC. This translates into CASSLFGDGYNEQFF.

The chain carries TRBV5-1 and TRBJ2-3; D is ambiguous. The CDR3 spans 15 residues. Germline V gene sequence: CDR1 SGHRS, CDR2 YFSETQ. Trimming left V 4 bases short and J 7 bases short, with 19 bases between. The CDR3 DNA reads as TGCGCCAGCAGCCTCGAAGGTCCCCCCGCGAATACGCAGTATTTT. This codes for CASSLEGPPANTQYF.